These T cell receptor beta chains were read from a single sample in a study of T-cell reconstitution after alpha-beta-depleted transplantation in children. TCRdb passed the PCR reads through MiXCR, listing each CDR3 protein once. The sample comprises around 250,000 distinct CDR3 sequences, 9.9% of which are singletons, and 10% rests with the top ten. The material was PBMCs from the stem cell graft donor, obtained from the stem cell graft. These receptors were obtained from a human donor who donated a stem cell graft to a child with SCID. The CDR3 runs from the conserved cysteine through the conserved F or W. The order of the fields is V gene, clone size, D gene, J gene, CDR3 protein, CDR3 DNA. D genes are given only for firm matches. The size field is filled for only some rows; it gives once, few, many or a size class.

V gene: TRBV7-6
clone size: few
D gene: TRBD1
J gene: TRBJ1-4
CDR3 protein: CASSLWGSGQLLEKLFF
CDR3 DNA: TGTGCCAGCAGCTTATGGGGGTCGGGACAGTTACTTGAAAAACTGTTTTTT

V gene: TRBV5-6
clone size: .
D gene: TRBD1
J gene: TRBJ2-2
CDR3 protein: CASRLTGVTGELFF
CDR3 DNA: TGTGCCAGCAGATTGACAGGGGTCACCGGGGAGCTGTTTTTT

V gene: TRBV10-3
clone size: .
D gene: .
J gene: TRBJ2-5
CDR3 protein: CAISDNRQETQYF
CDR3 DNA: TGTGCCATCAGTGATAACAGACAAGAGACCCAGTACTTC

V gene: TRBV11-2
clone size: .
D gene: .
J gene: TRBJ2-3
CDR3 protein: CASSRSLDTQYF
CDR3 DNA: TGTGCCAGCAGCCGTAGCCTCGATACGCAGTATTTT

V gene: TRBV6-5
clone size: few
D gene: .
J gene: TRBJ2-1
CDR3 protein: CASSYFGGLGNEQFF
CDR3 DNA: TGTGCCAGCAGTTACTTCGGGGGTTTGGGCAATGAGCAGTTCTTC

V gene: TRBV5-6
clone size: once
D gene: .
J gene: TRBJ2-5
CDR3 protein: CASSFLQETQYF
CDR3 DNA: TGTGCCAGCAGCTTTCTCCAAGAGACCCAGTACTTC

V gene: TRBV9
clone size: .
D gene: .
J gene: TRBJ1-1
CDR3 protein: CASSVGQGQNTEAFF
CDR3 DNA: TGTGCCAGCAGCGTAGGGCAGGGCCAGAACACTGAAGCTTTCTTT

V gene: TRBV5-1
clone size: .
D gene: .
J gene: TRBJ1-1
CDR3 protein: CASSLAAGPPLNTEAFF
CDR3 DNA: TGCGCCAGCAGCTTGGCCGCGGGGCCCCCATTGAACACTGAAGCTTTCTTT

V gene: TRBV7-9
clone size: few
D gene: TRBD2
J gene: TRBJ2-1
CDR3 protein: CASSPREGVFFNEQFF
CDR3 DNA: TGTGCCAGCAGCCCTCGGGAGGGGGTCTTCTTCAATGAGCAGTTCTTC

V gene: TRBV7-9
clone size: few
D gene: TRBD2
J gene: TRBJ2-3
CDR3 protein: CASSRPISGGTDTQYF
CDR3 DNA: TGTGCCAGCAGCCGTCCTATAAGCGGGGGTACAGATACGCAGTATTTT

V gene: TRBV11-2
clone size: once
D gene: .
J gene: TRBJ2-7
CDR3 protein: CASSSARQSSYEQYF
CDR3 DNA: TGTGCCAGCAGCTCTGCTCGACAGAGCTCCTACGAGCAGTACTTC

V gene: TRBV12-3/TRBV12-4
clone size: many
D gene: .
J gene: TRBJ1-2
CDR3 protein: CASSEDWRASGYTF
CDR3 DNA: TGTGCCAGCAGTGAGGACTGGAGGGCTTCGGGCTACACCTTC

V gene: TRBV18
clone size: many
D gene: .
J gene: TRBJ1-1
CDR3 protein: CASSPPLGGTEAFF
CDR3 DNA: TGTGCCAGCTCACCACCTTTAGGAGGCACTGAAGCTTTCTTT

V gene: TRBV7-9
clone size: few
D gene: TRBD1
J gene: TRBJ1-4
CDR3 protein: CASSSAGGQVSLF
CDR3 DNA: TGTGCCAGCAGCTCAGCCGGGGGACAGGTATCTCTTTTT

V gene: TRBV9
clone size: few
D gene: .
J gene: TRBJ2-5
CDR3 protein: CASSVEPGWKETQYF
CDR3 DNA: TGTGCCAGCAGCGTAGAGCCGGGGTGGAAAGAGACCCAGTACTTC

V gene: TRBV20-1
clone size: few
D gene: .
J gene: TRBJ2-7
CDR3 protein: CSAPPSGVPYEQYF
CDR3 DNA: TGCAGTGCTCCACCCTCCGGGGTCCCCTACGAGCAGTACTTC

V gene: TRBV5-1
clone size: .
D gene: TRBD2
J gene: TRBJ2-2
CDR3 protein: CASSLAAGLGNTVELFF
CDR3 DNA: TGCGCCAGCAGCTTGGCCGCGGGACTAGGGAACACCGTGGAGCTGTTTTTT

V gene: TRBV5-1
clone size: once
D gene: .
J gene: TRBJ2-3
CDR3 protein: CASSLAPLIGTDTQYF
CDR3 DNA: TGCGCCAGCAGCTTGGCCCCCCTCATTGGCACAGATACGCAGTATTTT

V gene: TRBV28
clone size: few
D gene: .
J gene: TRBJ2-3
CDR3 protein: CASSLAGVSSTDTQYF
CDR3 DNA: TGTGCCAGCAGTCTAGCCGGGGTATCTAGCACAGATACGCAGTATTTT

V gene: TRBV7-9
clone size: few
D gene: .
J gene: TRBJ2-2
CDR3 protein: CASSPFTDNGELFF
CDR3 DNA: TGTGCCAGCAGTCCTTTTACAGATAACGGGGAGCTGTTTTTT

V gene: TRBV6-1
clone size: many
D gene: .
J gene: TRBJ2-5
CDR3 protein: CASRPGPRETQYF
CDR3 DNA: TGTGCCAGCAGACCAGGTCCGCGGGAGACCCAGTACTTC

V gene: TRBV18
clone size: once
D gene: .
J gene: TRBJ1-1
CDR3 protein: CASSQGLGDTEAFF
CDR3 DNA: TGTGCCAGCTCACAGGGGCTGGGAGACACTGAAGCTTTCTTT

V gene: TRBV7-2
clone size: many
D gene: .
J gene: TRBJ2-1
CDR3 protein: CASSLFLNSGEFF
CDR3 DNA: TGTGCCAGCAGCTTATTTCTCAACTCAGGGGAGTTCTTC

V gene: TRBV2
clone size: many
D gene: .
J gene: TRBJ2-5
CDR3 protein: CASSALAGGTETQYF
CDR3 DNA: TGTGCCAGCAGTGCCCTCGCCGGAGGGACAGAGACCCAGTACTTC

V gene: TRBV7-6
clone size: .
D gene: .
J gene: TRBJ2-5
CDR3 protein: CASSLNRQQETQYF
CDR3 DNA: TGTGCCAGCAGCTTAAACAGGCAGCAAGAGACCCAGTACTTC

V gene: TRBV9
clone size: many
D gene: .
J gene: TRBJ2-1
CDR3 protein: CASSEGHGRNEQFF
CDR3 DNA: TGTGCCAGCAGCGAGGGACACGGGAGAAATGAGCAGTTCTTC

V gene: TRBV29-1
clone size: many
D gene: .
J gene: TRBJ2-1
CDR3 protein: CSAGPYNEQFF
CDR3 DNA: TGCAGCGCCGGCCCCTACAATGAGCAGTTCTTC

V gene: TRBV27
clone size: few
D gene: .
J gene: TRBJ1-5
CDR3 protein: CASSFQGHNQPQHF
CDR3 DNA: TGTGCCAGCAGTTTCCAGGGGCACAATCAGCCCCAGCATTTT

V gene: TRBV12-3/TRBV12-4
clone size: few
D gene: .
J gene: TRBJ1-2
CDR3 protein: CANYDPQAGNYGYTF
CDR3 DNA: TGTGCCAACTACGACCCCCAGGCGGGGAACTATGGCTACACCTTC

V gene: TRBV6-1
clone size: few
D gene: TRBD1
J gene: TRBJ1-2
CDR3 protein: CASSQTGVNGYTF
CDR3 DNA: TGTGCCAGCAGTCAGACAGGGGTAAATGGCTACACCTTC

V gene: TRBV6-1
clone size: many
D gene: .
J gene: TRBJ2-5
CDR3 protein: CASSEVFGETQYF
CDR3 DNA: TGTGCCAGCAGTGAAGTGTTCGGGGAGACCCAGTACTTC

V gene: TRBV20-1
clone size: few
D gene: .
J gene: TRBJ2-7
CDR3 protein: CSARDYQRVYEQYF
CDR3 DNA: TGCAGTGCTAGGGATTACCAGCGCGTCTACGAGCAGTACTTC

V gene: TRBV20-1
clone size: .
D gene: .
J gene: TRBJ2-1
CDR3 protein: CSAPPRLAYNEQFF
CDR3 DNA: TGCAGTGCTCCTCCCCGACTAGCCTACAATGAGCAGTTCTTC

V gene: TRBV7-3
clone size: few
D gene: TRBD1
J gene: TRBJ2-1
CDR3 protein: CASSSKGGLSYNEQFF
CDR3 DNA: TGTGCCAGCAGTTCCAAAGGGGGCTTGTCCTACAATGAGCAGTTCTTC

V gene: TRBV2
clone size: few
D gene: .
J gene: TRBJ2-3
CDR3 protein: CASSDLGRLTDTQYF
CDR3 DNA: TGTGCCAGCAGTGATTTGGGCAGGCTCACAGATACGCAGTATTTT

V gene: TRBV12-3/TRBV12-4
clone size: many
D gene: .
J gene: TRBJ2-7
CDR3 protein: CASSRGIYEQYF
CDR3 DNA: TGTGCCAGCAGTCGGGGTATTTACGAGCAGTACTTC

V gene: TRBV5-1
clone size: many
D gene: TRBD1
J gene: TRBJ1-1
CDR3 protein: CASSLGSGGNEAFF
CDR3 DNA: TGCGCCAGCAGTCTGGGGTCAGGGGGCAATGAAGCTTTCTTT

V gene: TRBV19
clone size: few
D gene: TRBD1
J gene: TRBJ1-1
CDR3 protein: CASIRTGIVAEAFF
CDR3 DNA: TGTGCCAGTATCCGGACAGGAATCGTAGCTGAAGCTTTCTTT

V gene: TRBV5-1
clone size: .
D gene: .
J gene: TRBJ2-1
CDR3 protein: CASSRWGALNEQFF
CDR3 DNA: TGCGCCAGCAGCCGCTGGGGGGCCCTTAATGAGCAGTTCTTC

V gene: TRBV10-3
clone size: .
D gene: TRBD2
J gene: TRBJ2-7
CDR3 protein: CAISDRDGGFYEQYF
CDR3 DNA: TGTGCCATCAGTGACCGGGACGGGGGGTTCTACGAGCAGTACTTC

V gene: TRBV12-3/TRBV12-4
clone size: many
D gene: TRBD2
J gene: TRBJ2-2
CDR3 protein: CASSPSGGVTGELFF
CDR3 DNA: TGTGCCAGCAGCCCCAGCGGGGGGGTCACCGGGGAGCTGTTTTTT

V gene: TRBV4-1
clone size: .
D gene: TRBD2
J gene: TRBJ2-2
CDR3 protein: CASSQQLAGGYTGELFF
CDR3 DNA: TGCGCCAGCAGCCAACAATTAGCGGGGGGGTACACCGGGGAGCTGTTTTTT

V gene: TRBV10-1
clone size: .
D gene: .
J gene: TRBJ2-3
CDR3 protein: CASSEGQIGTDTQYF
CDR3 DNA: TGCGCCAGCAGCGAAGGACAGATTGGCACAGATACGCAGTATTTT

V gene: TRBV5-1
clone size: .
D gene: .
J gene: TRBJ2-2
CDR3 protein: CASSQLGHTTTGELFF
CDR3 DNA: TGCGCCAGCAGCCAATTGGGACACACCACCACCGGGGAGCTGTTTTTT

V gene: TRBV5-1
clone size: few
D gene: .
J gene: TRBJ1-2
CDR3 protein: CASSLSQALHGYTF
CDR3 DNA: TGCGCCAGCAGCTTAAGTCAAGCCCTACATGGCTACACCTTC

V gene: TRBV2
clone size: .
D gene: .
J gene: TRBJ2-1
CDR3 protein: CASSEELYNEQFF
CDR3 DNA: TGTGCCAGCAGTGAAGAGCTTTACAATGAGCAGTTCTTC

V gene: TRBV12-3/TRBV12-4
clone size: .
D gene: TRBD2
J gene: TRBJ2-3
CDR3 protein: CASSLVLAGGRYF
CDR3 DNA: TGTGCCAGCAGTTTAGTACTAGCGGGGGGTCGGTATTTT

V gene: TRBV5-1
clone size: .
D gene: TRBD1
J gene: TRBJ2-7
CDR3 protein: CASSITQGAAGEQYF
CDR3 DNA: TGCGCCAGCAGCATTACACAGGGGGCAGCGGGCGAGCAGTACTTC